These 5 T cell receptor beta chains were all obtained from the same sample, sequenced in a study of radiation and T cells in renal cell carcinoma. This table comes from immunoSEQ multiplex PCR, and its TCRdb copy is limited to in-frame clones, with some not included. The table shows tens of thousands of clones, with 80% to 90% occurring only once. As to time point: blood 2 weeks post-SBRT. Sample treatment: 15 Gy SBRT to primary tumor, nephrectomy 4 weeks later. Sample: blood, taken from a patient whose treatment included radiotherapy and nephrectomy. The receptors shown here come from a woman aged 50 to 65 with renal cell carcinoma.

The J gene is TRBJ2-3, the V gene TRBV6-1; D possibly uses TRBD1 or TRBD2 (6 bases each). CDR1 and CDR2 (germline): MNHNS, SASEGT. V dropped 6 bases and J dropped 1 base, with 14 bases sitting between them. This CDR3 has 15 residues. This CDR3 is CASSLGGPGTDTQYF. CDR3 sequence (DNA): TGTGCCAGCAGCCTTGGGGGGCCGGGCACAGATACGCAGTATTTT.

The count of this clone is one. This chain uses TRBV4-1 with TRBJ2-5, with D unresolved. The CDR3 spans 14 residues. Looked up from germline, CDR1 is MGHRA and CDR2 is YSYEKL. Trimming shortened V by 0 bases and J by 5 bases, and 10 bases separated the two germline ends. The CDR3 DNA reads TGCGCCAGCAGCCAAGATCCAGGATCTGAGACCCAGTACTTC. Residues: CASSQDPGSETQYF.

The genes are TRBV19 and TRBJ1-2; 8 bases agree with TRBD1. Germline CDR1 and CDR2: LNHDA and SQIVND (reference sequence). The CDR3 runs to 16 residues. J lost 3 bases, V lost 5 bases, and 11 bases had no gene match. CDR3 DNA: TGTGCCAGTAGTGACGCCTCGGGACAGGCGGACTATGGCTACACCTTC. This translates into CASSDASGQADYGYTF.

The chain has TRBV5-1 and TRBJ2-1, with TRBD1 identical over 9 bases. V lost 5 bases to trimming and J lost 4 bases; unmatched junction nucleotides: 4. The germline gives CDR1 SGHRS, CDR2 YFSETQ. The CDR3 consists of 14 residues. The CDR3 sequence: CASSHRGQYNEQFF. In DNA form, the CDR3 reads TGCGCCAGCAGTCACAGGGGGCAGTACAATGAGCAGTTCTTC.

The chain recombines TRBV28 with TRBJ1-5; 7 bases are a match to TRBD1. The CDR3 extends over 14 amino acids. Trimming took 6 bases from V and 3 from J; bases not matched to a gene: 5. The germline gives CDR1 MDHEN, CDR2 SYDVKM. The CDR3 DNA reads as TGTGCCAGCAGCCCCGGGACAGACAATCAGCCCCAGCATTTT. Its translation: CASSPGTDNQPQHF.